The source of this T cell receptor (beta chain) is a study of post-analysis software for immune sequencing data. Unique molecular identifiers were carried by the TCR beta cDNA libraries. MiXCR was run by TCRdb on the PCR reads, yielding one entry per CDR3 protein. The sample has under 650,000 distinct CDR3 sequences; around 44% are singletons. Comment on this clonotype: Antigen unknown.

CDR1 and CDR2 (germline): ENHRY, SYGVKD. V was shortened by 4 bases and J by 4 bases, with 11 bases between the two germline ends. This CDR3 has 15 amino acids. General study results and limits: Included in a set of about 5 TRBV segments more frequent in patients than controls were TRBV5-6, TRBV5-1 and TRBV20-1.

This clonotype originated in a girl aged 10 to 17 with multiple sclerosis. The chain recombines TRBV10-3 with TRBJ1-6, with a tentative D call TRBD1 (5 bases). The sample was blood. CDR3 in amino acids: CAISVGAEYNSPLHF. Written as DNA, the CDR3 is TGTGCCATCAGTGTAGGGGCGGAATATAATTCACCCCTCCACTTT.